Listed below are T cell receptor beta chains from one sample, sequenced in a study of identical twins. One entry per CDR3 protein, called by TCRdb with MiXCR from the 5' RACE reads. The repertoire holds 700,000 or so distinct CDR3 sequences, with 8% to 9% as singletons. This sample was shared with a second study, whose subject was yellow fever vaccine responses in identical twins.

The sample consisted of PBMCs. Source of these receptors: a woman aged 18 to 35 in good health. The CDR3 runs from the conserved cysteine through the conserved F or W. The D gene is left open where the match is weak. Clone size is shown for a subset of rows, as once, few, many or a class of expanded clone.

.	few	TRBJ1-6	TRBV3-1	TGTGCCAGCAGCCCCGGGGGTTCGGCCCTCCACTTT	CASSPGGSALHF
.	.	TRBJ2-7	TRBV7-8	TGTGCCAGCAGCTTACTTTTCGAGGGCGAGCAGTACTTC	CASSLLFEGEQYF
.	many	TRBJ2-3	TRBV20-1	TGCAGTGCTAGAGATATAGAGGGGGGGGCCGACACAGATACGCAGTATTTT	CSARDIEGGADTDTQYF
.	.	TRBJ2-1	TRBV6-4	TGTGCCAGCACCGAAACCAGCTCCTACAATGAGCAGTTCTTC	CASTETSSYNEQFF
TRBD2	many	TRBJ2-3	TRBV5-1	TGCGCCAGCAGCTTGGGGACTAGCGTCACAGATACGCAGTATTTT	CASSLGTSVTDTQYF
.	many	TRBJ2-7	TRBV27	TGTGCCAGCAGACACCGGGAAACCTACGAGCAGTACTTC	CASRHRETYEQYF
.	few	TRBJ2-2	TRBV29-1	TGCAGCGTTGGGACGGCGGGCACCGGGGAGCTGTTTTTT	CSVGTAGTGELFF
TRBD2	many	TRBJ2-1	TRBV7-3	TGTGCCAGCACCAGACGCCCAGGTCGCACTAGCGGGGGAAACAATGAGCAGTTCTTC	CASTRRPGRTSGGNNEQFF
.	many	TRBJ1-4	TRBV7-9	TGTGCCAGCACCCCAGGCGGGGGTGAAAAACTGTTTTTT	CASTPGGGEKLFF
.	many	TRBJ1-4	TRBV7-9	TGTGCCAGCAGCTTACGCATCAGTGGCCCTAATGAAAAACTGTTTTTT	CASSLRISGPNEKLFF
TRBD1	few	TRBJ1-1	TRBV29-1	TGCAGCGCCCGAGGACAGGGAAGGGACACTGAAGCTTTCTTT	CSARGQGRDTEAFF
.	.	TRBJ2-1	TRBV7-2	TGTGCCAGCAGCACGAAATGGGGGGATCGTAGGTTCTTC	CASSTKWGDRRFF
TRBD2	many	TRBJ2-3	TRBV4-2	TGTGCCAGCAGCCAAGTAGCGGGAGTGGTAGATACGCAGTATTTT	CASSQVAGVVDTQYF
.	many	TRBJ1-1	TRBV10-3	TGTGCCATCAGTGATGAGGGGTACTCGGTTGAAGCTTTCTTT	CAISDEGYSVEAFF
TRBD2	.	TRBJ2-4	TRBV4-2	TGTGCCAGCAGCCAAGAGAACCCTAGCGGTATAGCCAAAAACATTCAGTACTTC	CASSQENPSGIAKNIQYF
.	few	TRBJ2-7	TRBV20-1	TGCAGTGCTAGAGACGTTAAGACGAATTACGAGCAGTACTTC	CSARDVKTNYEQYF
.	few	TRBJ2-7	TRBV9	TGTGCCAGCAGCGCCAGGGGCAGGGACGAGCAGTACTTC	CASSARGRDEQYF
TRBD2	few	TRBJ2-7	TRBV13	TGTGCCAGCAGTCACAGCGGGAGGGCCGACGAGCAGTACTTC	CASSHSGRADEQYF
.	.	TRBJ2-5	TRBV3-1	TGTGCCAGCAGCCAAGACGGGCTAGCGATGAAGACCCAGTACTTC	CASSQDGLAMKTQYF
.	.	TRBJ2-1	TRBV20-1	TGCAGTGCTCGAGAGAGTCGGGGGGCTTCCTACAATGAGCAGTTCTTC	CSARESRGASYNEQFF
TRBD2	.	TRBJ2-5	TRBV20-1	TGCAGTGCTGTCACGGGGGGGGAACGGGAGACCCAGTACTTC	CSAVTGGERETQYF
TRBD2	many	TRBJ2-1	TRBV12-3/TRBV12-4	TGTGCCAGCAGTGGGACTAGCTCCTACAATGAGCAGTTCTTC	CASSGTSSYNEQFF
TRBD2	.	TRBJ2-5	TRBV6-5	TGTGCCAGCACTAAGCGGGGAGAGACCCAGTACTTC	CASTKRGETQYF
.	.	TRBJ2-5	TRBV11-2	TGTGCCAGCAGCCCTGTGGCCGGCGGCAGGGTGGGCCAAGAGACCCAGTACTTC	CASSPVAGGRVGQETQYF
.	.	TRBJ2-1	TRBV6-1	TGTGCCACCACAGGGCTAGGGAGAAATGAGCAGTTCTTC	CATTGLGRNEQFF
TRBD2	few	TRBJ2-7	TRBV6-1	TGTGCCAGCAGCCCAACGGGCGGGGGGGAGCCCTACGAGCAGTACTTC	CASSPTGGGEPYEQYF
.	.	TRBJ2-5	TRBV7-3	TGTGCCAGCGCACGGAGTTTCCAAGAGACCCAGTACTTC	CASARSFQETQYF
.	.	TRBJ2-1	TRBV3-1	TGTGCCAGCAGTCAAACTCAAACCCTCCCGGGGGCGGGTGAGCAGTTCTTC	CASSQTQTLPGAGEQFF
TRBD2	few	TRBJ2-3	TRBV10-3	TGTGCCATCAACCCTCGGGCGGGAGGGCCGACAGATACGCAGTATTTT	CAINPRAGGPTDTQYF
.	.	TRBJ2-3	TRBV6-5	TGTGCCAGCAGTTACGTTATGTTCGGAGAACCAGTGGATACGCAGTATTTT	CASSYVMFGEPVDTQYF
.	.	TRBJ2-5	TRBV27	TGTGCCAGCAGTTTATCGGCCAGGGACCCGGGAGAGACCCAGTACTTC	CASSLSARDPGETQYF
.	few	TRBJ2-7	TRBV7-2	TGTGCCAGCAGCTTATCCCACGGGTACGAGCAGTACTTC	CASSLSHGYEQYF
.	.	TRBJ2-1	TRBV6-5	TGTGCCAGCAGTTACCCCCGTAGCGGAGACAATGAGCAGTTCTTC	CASSYPRSGDNEQFF